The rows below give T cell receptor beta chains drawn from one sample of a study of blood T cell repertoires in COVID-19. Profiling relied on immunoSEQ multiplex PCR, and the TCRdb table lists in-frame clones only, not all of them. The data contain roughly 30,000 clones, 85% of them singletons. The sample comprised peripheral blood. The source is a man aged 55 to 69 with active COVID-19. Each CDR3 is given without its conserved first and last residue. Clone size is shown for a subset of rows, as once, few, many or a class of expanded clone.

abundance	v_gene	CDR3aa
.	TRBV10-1	ASSESLGGTDTQY
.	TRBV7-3	ASSFAAGFNNEQF
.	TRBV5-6	ASSLGQWDTQY
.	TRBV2	ASSGLTSGTYTDTQY
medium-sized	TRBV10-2	ASRVGLAEAF
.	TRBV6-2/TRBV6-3	ASSLTDIGSGD
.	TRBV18	ASSQSPFQGAGWTGELF
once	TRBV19	ASRGAAGSNQPQH
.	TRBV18	ASSPQALGGEKLF
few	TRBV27	ASSLHLQGQPQH
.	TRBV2	ASSEFPPGTGELF
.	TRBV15	ATSSWARVKSSAKNIQY
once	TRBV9	ASSLGLAGGKSDTQY
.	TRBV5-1	ASSSGQGDYEQY
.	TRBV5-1	ASSLAGGTYEQY
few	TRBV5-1	ASSLGANYEQY
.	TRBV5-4	ASSSHYSSEYSYNEQF
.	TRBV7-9	ASSSRDRSREKLF
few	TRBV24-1	ATSDPTSGRGEQF
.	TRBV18	ASSRSDIYNEQF
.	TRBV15	ATSRDVGAGDNEQF
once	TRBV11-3	ASSLVAGAGPDTQY
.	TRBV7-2	ASSLAGSGDFSGTYNEQF
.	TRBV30	AASGRATAKNIQY